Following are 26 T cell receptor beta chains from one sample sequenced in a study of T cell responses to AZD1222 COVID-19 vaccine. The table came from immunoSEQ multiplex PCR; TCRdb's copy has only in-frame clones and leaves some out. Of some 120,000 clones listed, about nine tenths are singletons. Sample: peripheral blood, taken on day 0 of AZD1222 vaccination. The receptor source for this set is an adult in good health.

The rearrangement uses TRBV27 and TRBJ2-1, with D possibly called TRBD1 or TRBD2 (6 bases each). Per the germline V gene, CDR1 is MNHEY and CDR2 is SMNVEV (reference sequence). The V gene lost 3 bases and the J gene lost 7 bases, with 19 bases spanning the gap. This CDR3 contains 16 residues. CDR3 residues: CASSFLSGATRNEQFF. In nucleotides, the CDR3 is TGTGCCAGCAGTTTTCTATCGGGGGCCACGAGAAATGAGCAGTTCTTC.

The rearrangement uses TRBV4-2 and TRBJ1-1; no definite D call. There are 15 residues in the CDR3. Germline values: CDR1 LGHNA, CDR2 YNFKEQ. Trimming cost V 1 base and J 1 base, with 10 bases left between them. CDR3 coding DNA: TGTGCCAGCAGCCAAGGGTTCCAGCGGAACACTGAAGCTTTCTTT. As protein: CASSQGFQRNTEAFF.

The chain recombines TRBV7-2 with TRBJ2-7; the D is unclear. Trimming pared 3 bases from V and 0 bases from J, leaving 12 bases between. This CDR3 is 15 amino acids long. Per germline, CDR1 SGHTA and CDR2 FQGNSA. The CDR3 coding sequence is TGTGCCAGCAGCTTCGAGGCCGGCCTCTCCTACGAGCAGTACTTC. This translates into CASSFEAGLSYEQYF.

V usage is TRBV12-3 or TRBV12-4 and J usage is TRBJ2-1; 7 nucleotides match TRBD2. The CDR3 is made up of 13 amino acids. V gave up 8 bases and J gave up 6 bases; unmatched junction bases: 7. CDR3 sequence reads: CASGGGVSNEQFF. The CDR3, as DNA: TGTGCCAGCGGGGGAGGGGTTAGCAATGAGCAGTTCTTC.

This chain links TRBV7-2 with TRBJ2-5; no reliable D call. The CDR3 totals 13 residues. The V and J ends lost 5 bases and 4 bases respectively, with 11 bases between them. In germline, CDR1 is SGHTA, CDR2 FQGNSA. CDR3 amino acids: CASSNRVGETQYF. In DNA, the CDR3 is TGTGCCAGCAGCAACCGGGTTGGAGAGACCCAGTACTTC.

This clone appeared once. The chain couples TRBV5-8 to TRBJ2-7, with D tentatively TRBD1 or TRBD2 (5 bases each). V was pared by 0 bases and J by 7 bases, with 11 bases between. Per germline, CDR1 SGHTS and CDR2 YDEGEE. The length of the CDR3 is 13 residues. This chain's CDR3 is CASSLDGALEQYF. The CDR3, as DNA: TGTGCCAGCAGCTTGGACGGGGCCCTGGAGCAGTACTTC.

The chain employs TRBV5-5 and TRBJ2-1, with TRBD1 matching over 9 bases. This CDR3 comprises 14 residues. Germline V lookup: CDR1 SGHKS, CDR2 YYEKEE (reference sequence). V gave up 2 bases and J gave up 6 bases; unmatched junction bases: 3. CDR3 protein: CASSLTGQGNEQFF. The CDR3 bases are TGTGCCAGCAGCTTAACGGGACAGGGCAATGAGCAGTTCTTC.

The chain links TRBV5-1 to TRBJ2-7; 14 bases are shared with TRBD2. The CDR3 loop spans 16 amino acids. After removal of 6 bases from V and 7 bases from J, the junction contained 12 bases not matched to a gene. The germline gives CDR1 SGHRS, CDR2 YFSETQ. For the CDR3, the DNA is TGCGCCAGCACTATCACGGGACTAGCGGGGGCCGGGGAGCAGTACTTC. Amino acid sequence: CASTITGLAGAGEQYF.

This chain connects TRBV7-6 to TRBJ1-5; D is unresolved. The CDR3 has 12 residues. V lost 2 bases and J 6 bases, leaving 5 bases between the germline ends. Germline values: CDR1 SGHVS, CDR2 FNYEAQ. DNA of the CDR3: TGTGCCAGCAGCTTACCGGGTCAGCCCCAGCATTTT. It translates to CASSLPGQPQHF.

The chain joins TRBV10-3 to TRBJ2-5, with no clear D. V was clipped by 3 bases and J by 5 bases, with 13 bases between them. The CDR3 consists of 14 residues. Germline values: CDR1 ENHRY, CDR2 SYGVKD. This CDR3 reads CAISDQLGRETQYF. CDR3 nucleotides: TGTGCCATCAGTGACCAACTTGGCCGGGAGACCCAGTACTTC.

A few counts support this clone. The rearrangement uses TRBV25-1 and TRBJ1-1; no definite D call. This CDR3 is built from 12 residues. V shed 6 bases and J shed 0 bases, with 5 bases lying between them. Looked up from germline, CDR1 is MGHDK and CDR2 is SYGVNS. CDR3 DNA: TGTGCCAGCAGATTCCTGAACACTGAAGCTTTCTTT. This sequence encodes CASRFLNTEAFF.

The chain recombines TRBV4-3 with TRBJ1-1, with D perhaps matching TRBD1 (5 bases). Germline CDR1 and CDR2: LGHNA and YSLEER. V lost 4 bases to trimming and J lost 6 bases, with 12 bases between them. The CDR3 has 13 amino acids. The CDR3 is CASSRDSGSEAFF. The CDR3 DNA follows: TGCGCCAGCAGCCGAGACAGTGGATCTGAAGCTTTCTTT.

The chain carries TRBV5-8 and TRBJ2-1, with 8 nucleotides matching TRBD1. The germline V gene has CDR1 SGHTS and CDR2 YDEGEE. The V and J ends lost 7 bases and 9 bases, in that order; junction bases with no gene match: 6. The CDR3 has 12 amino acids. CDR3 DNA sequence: TGTGCCAGCCTCTACGACAGGGGTGAGCAGTTCTTC. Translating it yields CASLYDRGEQFF.

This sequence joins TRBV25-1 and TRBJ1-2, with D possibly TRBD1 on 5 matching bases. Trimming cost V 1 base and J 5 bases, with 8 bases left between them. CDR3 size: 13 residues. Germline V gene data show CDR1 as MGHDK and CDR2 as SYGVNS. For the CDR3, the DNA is TGTGCCAGCAGTGAATTCGGGGGTTATGGCTACACCTTC. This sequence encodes CASSEFGGYGYTF.

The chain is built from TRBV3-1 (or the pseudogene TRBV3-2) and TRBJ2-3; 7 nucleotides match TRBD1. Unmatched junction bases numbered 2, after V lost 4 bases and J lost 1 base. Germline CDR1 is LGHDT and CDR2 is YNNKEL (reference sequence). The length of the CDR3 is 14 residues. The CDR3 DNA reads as TGTGCCAGCAGCCGGGACAGACGCACAGATACGCAGTATTTT. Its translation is CASSRDRRTDTQYF.

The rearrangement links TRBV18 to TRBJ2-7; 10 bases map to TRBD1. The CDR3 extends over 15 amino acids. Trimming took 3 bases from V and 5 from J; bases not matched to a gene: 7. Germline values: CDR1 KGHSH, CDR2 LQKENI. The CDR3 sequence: CASSPSLGTGDEQYF. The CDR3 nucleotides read TGTGCCAGCTCACCCTCTCTCGGGACAGGGGACGAGCAGTACTTC.

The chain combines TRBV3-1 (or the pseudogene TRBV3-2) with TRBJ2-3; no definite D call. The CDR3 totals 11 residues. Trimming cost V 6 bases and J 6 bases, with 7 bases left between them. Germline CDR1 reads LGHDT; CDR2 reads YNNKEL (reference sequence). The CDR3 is CASSPSDTQYF. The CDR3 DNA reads TGTGCCAGCAGTCCGTCGGATACGCAGTATTTT.

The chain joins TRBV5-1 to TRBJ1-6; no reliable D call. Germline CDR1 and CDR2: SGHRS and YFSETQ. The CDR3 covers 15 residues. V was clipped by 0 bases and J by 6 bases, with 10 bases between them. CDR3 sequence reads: CASSLGLVINSPLHF. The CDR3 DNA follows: TGCGCCAGCAGCTTGGGCCTGGTTATTAATTCACCCCTCCACTTT.

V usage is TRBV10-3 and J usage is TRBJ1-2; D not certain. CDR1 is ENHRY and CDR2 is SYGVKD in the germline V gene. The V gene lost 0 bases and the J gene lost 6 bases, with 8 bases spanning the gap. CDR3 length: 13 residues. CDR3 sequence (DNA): TGTGCCATCAGTGAGTCACCGGGTGATGGCTACACCTTC. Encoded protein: CAISESPGDGYTF.

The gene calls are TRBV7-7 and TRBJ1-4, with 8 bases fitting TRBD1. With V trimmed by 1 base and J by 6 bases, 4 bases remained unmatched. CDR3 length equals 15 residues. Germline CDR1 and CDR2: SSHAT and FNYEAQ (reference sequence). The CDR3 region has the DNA TGTGCCAGCAGCTTAGGGACAGGGATGGATGAAAAACTGTTTTTT. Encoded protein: CASSLGTGMDEKLFF.

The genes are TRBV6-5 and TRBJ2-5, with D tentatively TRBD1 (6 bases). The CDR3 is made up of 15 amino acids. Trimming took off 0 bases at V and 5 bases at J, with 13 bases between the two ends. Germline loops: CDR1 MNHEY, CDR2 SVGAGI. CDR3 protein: CASSYSDRSFETQYF. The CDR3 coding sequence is TGTGCCAGCAGTTACTCGGACAGATCGTTCGAGACCCAGTACTTC.

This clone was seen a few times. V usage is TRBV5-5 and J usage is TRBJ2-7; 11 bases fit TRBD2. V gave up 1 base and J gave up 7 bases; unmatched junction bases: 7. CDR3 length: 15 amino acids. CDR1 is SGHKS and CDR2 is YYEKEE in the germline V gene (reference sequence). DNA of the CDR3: TGTGCCAGCAGCTTGACTAGCGGGGGAACGGTTGAGCAGTACTTC. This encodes CASSLTSGGTVEQYF.

The CDR3 bases are TGTGCCAGCAGCGTAGGGTCGAACACTGAAGCTTTCTTT. Protein sequence: CASSVGSNTEAFF. This rearrangement joins TRBV9 to TRBJ1-1; D is ambiguous. V lost 0 bases and J 1 base, leaving 4 bases between the germline ends. The CDR3 is made up of 13 amino acids. Germline CDR1 SGDLS, CDR2 YYNGEE.

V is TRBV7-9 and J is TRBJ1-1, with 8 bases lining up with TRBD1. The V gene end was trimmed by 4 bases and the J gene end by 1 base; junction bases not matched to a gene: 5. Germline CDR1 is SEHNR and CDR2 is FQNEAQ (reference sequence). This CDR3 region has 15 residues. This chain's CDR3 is CASSSMDRANTEAFF. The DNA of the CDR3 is TGTGCCAGCAGCTCGATGGACAGGGCGAACACTGAAGCTTTCTTT. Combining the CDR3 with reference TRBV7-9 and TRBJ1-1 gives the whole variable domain DTGVSQNPRHKITKRGQNVTFRCDPISEHNRLYWYRQTLGQGPEFLTYFQNEAQLEKSRLLSDRFSAERPKGSFSTLEIQRTEQGDSAMYLCASSSMDRANTEAFFGQGTRLTVV.

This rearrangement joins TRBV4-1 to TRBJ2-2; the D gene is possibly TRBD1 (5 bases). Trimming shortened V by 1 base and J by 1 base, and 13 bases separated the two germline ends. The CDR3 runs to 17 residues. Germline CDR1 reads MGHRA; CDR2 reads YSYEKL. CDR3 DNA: TGCGCCAGCAGCCAAGTGGGGCTGGCGCTGAACACCGGGGAGCTGTTTTTT. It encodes CASSQVGLALNTGELFF.

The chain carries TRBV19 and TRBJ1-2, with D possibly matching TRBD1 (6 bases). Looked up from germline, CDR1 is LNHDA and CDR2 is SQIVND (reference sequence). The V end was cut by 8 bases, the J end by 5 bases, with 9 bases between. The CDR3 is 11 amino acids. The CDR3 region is CASGQYYGYTF. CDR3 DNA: TGTGCCAGTGGACAGTATTATGGCTACACCTTC.